Below, 3 T cell receptor beta chains from the same sample are listed, as sequenced in a study of blood T cell repertoires in COVID-19. TCRdb keeps only in-frame clones here, not all; method: immunoSEQ multiplex PCR. This sample has a few hundred thousand clones, with 87% found just once. Material for sequencing was PBMCs or T cells enriched from blood (not recorded which). Source of these receptors: a woman between 18 and 30 years old who had recovered from COVID-19.

This clone was recorded once. The chain carries TRBV13 and TRBJ2-1; 7 bases match TRBD2. The CDR3 is 18 amino acids. Germline CDR1 PRHDT, CDR2 FYEKMQ (reference sequence). V trimming: 4 bases; J trimming: 8 bases; junction bases outside the gene matches: 20. The CDR3 protein is CASSYLGVAGAPSDEQFF. Written as DNA, the CDR3 is TGTGCCAGCAGCTACCTAGGGGTGGCGGGAGCCCCGAGTGATGAGCAGTTCTTC.

The chain couples TRBV15 to TRBJ2-2, with 11 bases aligning to TRBD2. V lost 1 base to trimming and J lost 5 bases; unmatched junction nucleotides: 12. The CDR3 sequence is 19 residues long. Germline-derived CDR1 and CDR2 are LNHNV and YYDKDF (reference sequence). This CDR3 is CATSRVRTSGGRRTGELFF. As DNA, the CDR3 is TGTGCCACCAGCAGAGTGAGAACTAGCGGGGGTCGTAGGACCGGGGAGCTGTTTTTT.

The V gene is TRBV5-4, the J gene TRBJ2-1; the D gene is possibly TRBD1 (6 bases). The V end was cut by 1 base, the J end by 7 bases, with 15 bases between. This CDR3 comprises 15 residues. Germline values: CDR1 SGHNT, CDR2 YYREEE (reference sequence). In nucleotides, the CDR3 is TGTGCCAGCAGCTTGCCTTCAGGACAGAGGAATGAGCAGTTCTTC. It translates to CASSLPSGQRNEQFF.